A selection of T cell receptor beta chains follows, all from one sample in a study of blood T cells in healthy people across ages. TCRdb re-derived calls from the 5' RACE reads in MiXCR, one entry per CDR3 protein. The sample has around 1,000,000 distinct CDR3 sequences, under 30% seen once; the top ten hold about 0.72%. The same sample was also studied in work on T cells of mothers and their children.

Input material: blood. The receptors derive from a girl under 10 years old in good health. Each CDR3 is given with its conserved first and last residue. The order of the fields is V gene, clone size, D gene, J gene, CDR3 DNA, CDR3 protein. The D gene is left open where the match is weak. The listing skips clone size in some rows; elsewhere it reads once, few, many or a size class.

>TRBV28|many|.|TRBJ2-1
TGTGCCAGCAGTTCCCTTCCCAATGAGCAGTTCTTC
CASSSLPNEQFF
>TRBV19|.|.|TRBJ2-7
TGTGCCAGTAGTATGCCGGGACCCTACGAGCAGTACTTC
CASSMPGPYEQYF
>TRBV5-5|few|.|TRBJ2-4
TGTGCCAGCACGAGGACCGCCTTAGCCAAAAACATTCAGTACTTC
CASTRTALAKNIQYF
>TRBV6-1|.|.|TRBJ1-1
TGTGCCAGCAGTTGGGAGAAGAACACTGAAGCTTTCTTT
CASSWEKNTEAFF
>TRBV13|.|.|TRBJ2-5
TGTGCCAGCAGCTTAGCGGGTCTAGGTGGTGAGACCCAGTACTTC
CASSLAGLGGETQYF
>TRBV19|.|.|TRBJ1-2
TGTGCCAGTAGTATTTTAGGAGACATTTCTAACTATGGCTACACCTTC
CASSILGDISNYGYTF
>TRBV20-1|.|.|TRBJ1-1
TGCAGTGGCCAGACAGTGAACACTGAAGCTTTCTTT
CSGQTVNTEAFF
>TRBV28|.|.|TRBJ2-7
TGTGCCAGCAGTTTATTCCGGACAGCCTACGAGCAGTACTTC
CASSLFRTAYEQYF
>TRBV5-1|few|.|TRBJ1-1
TGCGCCAGCAGCCGGACTAGGGGGGAGGGGACTGAAGCTTTCTTT
CASSRTRGEGTEAFF
>TRBV6-1|few|.|TRBJ2-2
TGTGCCAGCTCCTATCTGACAGATAACACCGGGGAGCTGTTTTTT
CASSYLTDNTGELFF
>TRBV19|.|.|TRBJ1-4
TGTGCCAGTAGTTCACACCGGGACCCGAATGAAAAACTGTTTTTT
CASSSHRDPNEKLFF
>TRBV12-5|few|.|TRBJ1-1
TGTGCTAGTGGTTTGACCGGGGGGTTAGCTGAAGCTTTCTTT
CASGLTGGLAEAFF
>TRBV5-6|.|TRBD1|TRBJ1-1
TGTGCCAGCAGCGCCAGGGGGCCAAGCTACGTGGCTTTCTTT
CASSARGPSYVAFF
>TRBV28|few|.|TRBJ2-7
TGTGCCACCAGTACCGTTCAGCGTACCTCCTACGAGCAGTACTTC
CATSTVQRTSYEQYF
>TRBV29-1|.|TRBD1|TRBJ1-2
TGCAGCGCTGGACAGGGTTTAGACTATGGCTACACCTTC
CSAGQGLDYGYTF
>TRBV4-3|.|TRBD1|TRBJ2-1
TGCGCCAGCAGCCAGTACCGAGGGACAGACAATGAGCAGTTCTTC
CASSQYRGTDNEQFF
>TRBV9|few|.|TRBJ2-5
TGTGCCAGCAGCGCACCGACAGCTCAAGAGACCCAGTACTTC
CASSAPTAQETQYF
>TRBV29-1|.|TRBD2|TRBJ2-1
TGCAGCGTTACCGGACTAGCGGGTAGCAGGTTCTTC
CSVTGLAGSRFF
>TRBV6-1|.|TRBD2|TRBJ2-5
TGTGCCAGCAGGCGTAGCGGGGGGGCGTGGGAGACCCAGTACTTC
CASRRSGGAWETQYF
>TRBV6-5|.|.|TRBJ1-3
TGTGCCAGCAGTTACTCGAGAGGAGGAAACACCATATATTTT
CASSYSRGGNTIYF
>TRBV7-9|.|.|TRBJ1-4
TGTGCCAGCAGCGCATACTACGGGAGGGTCGGTGAAAAACTGTTTTTT
CASSAYYGRVGEKLFF
>TRBV4-2|few|TRBD1|TRBJ2-7
TGTGCCAGCAGCCAGGGACAGATGGAGGACGAGCAGTACTTC
CASSQGQMEDEQYF
>TRBV20-1|.|.|TRBJ1-1
TGCAGTGCCAGACCCCGGGCCGAGGGGCCTGAAGCCTTCTTT
CSARPRAEGPEAFF
>TRBV5-1|few|.|TRBJ1-1
TGCGCCAGCAGCCCAATCGGGATAAACACTGAAGCTTTCTTT
CASSPIGINTEAFF
>TRBV11-2|.|TRBD2|TRBJ2-7
TGTGCCAGCAGCTTAGATCCGGGAGGGCTCTACGAGCAGTACTTC
CASSLDPGGLYEQYF
>TRBV10-3|.|TRBD1|TRBJ2-3
TGTGCCATCAGAGGGGACAGGGTCTCAGATACGCAGTATTTT
CAIRGDRVSDTQYF
>TRBV7-2|.|.|TRBJ2-7
TGTGCCAGCAGCTTAGGCGGGGACCCCTACGAGCAGTACTTC
CASSLGGDPYEQYF
>TRBV12-3/TRBV12-4|many|.|TRBJ2-5
TGCGCCAGCAGCTTCACAGAGACCCAGTACTTC
CASSFTETQYF
>TRBV12-3/TRBV12-4|.|TRBD1|TRBJ2-1
TGTGCCAGCAGTGCCACAACAGGGGGTGAGCAGTTCTTC
CASSATTGGEQFF
>TRBV7-8|few|TRBD1|TRBJ2-5
TGTGCCAGCAGCTTAGACTTCGGACAGGTTCAAGAGACCCAGTACTTC
CASSLDFGQVQETQYF
>TRBV4-1|many|TRBD2|TRBJ2-5
TGCGCCAGCAGCCAAGGACTAGCAGAGACCCAGTACTTC
CASSQGLAETQYF
>TRBV7-9|once|TRBD2|TRBJ2-1
TGTGCCAGCAGCTTAGCGTTAGCGGGTGAGCAGTTCTTC
CASSLALAGEQFF
>TRBV12-3/TRBV12-4|.|TRBD1|TRBJ1-2
TGTGCCAGCAGGAGACAGGGCGGAGGGGATGGCTACACCTTC
CASRRQGGGDGYTF
>TRBV20-1|few|.|TRBJ2-3
TGCAGTGCTAGAGTCCCGAGCGGAACAGATACGCAGTATTTT
CSARVPSGTDTQYF
>TRBV4-1|.|TRBD2|TRBJ2-1
TGCGCCAGCAGCTCGCGGGAGGGCCAGGGCAATGAGCAGTTCTTC
CASSSREGQGNEQFF
>TRBV29-1|.|.|TRBJ2-7
TGCAGCGCCCCGAAGCGGTCCTACGAGCAGTACTTC
CSAPKRSYEQYF
>TRBV9|.|.|TRBJ1-4
TGTGCCAGCAGCGAGGGACGGTATAATGAAAAACTGTTTTTT
CASSEGRYNEKLFF
>TRBV11-2|few|.|TRBJ2-2
TGTGCCAGCAGCTCAAGACGAGTGTTGGGCACCGGGGAGCTGTTTTTT
CASSSRRVLGTGELFF
>TRBV19|.|.|TRBJ2-2
TGTGCCAGTAGCCTACCCGGGGGAAAGAACACCGGGGAGCTGTTTTTT
CASSLPGGKNTGELFF
>TRBV7-2|.|.|TRBJ1-5
TGTGCCAGCAGCGTGGACAGTAACGGGCAGCCCCAGCATTTT
CASSVDSNGQPQHF
>TRBV10-3|few|.|TRBJ2-5
TGTGCCATCAGTGAGTCACCGACGGACGCTCGGAGAGGGACCCAGTACTTC
CAISESPTDARRGTQYF
>TRBV7-9|.|.|TRBJ2-6
TGTGCCAGCAGCCGGCCCACAGGATCGGCCAACGTCCTGACTTTC
CASSRPTGSANVLTF
>TRBV7-3|few|.|TRBJ1-1
TGTGCCAGCAGCCCCGGTGCGGGGGGGAACACTGAAGCTTTCTTT
CASSPGAGGNTEAFF
>TRBV28|.|TRBD1|TRBJ1-4
TGTGCCAGCAGTTTAGGGGACAGGGACGAAAAACTGTTTTTT
CASSLGDRDEKLFF
>TRBV29-1|.|.|TRBJ2-3
TGCAGCGTTGAGCCAAGGGAGGTGACAGCAGATACGCAGTATTTT
CSVEPREVTADTQYF
>TRBV9|once|.|TRBJ2-2
TGTGCCAGCAGCGGAACAGGGGAGGATCGTAGGGGGCTGTTTTTT
CASSGTGEDRRGLFF
>TRBV6-5|few|.|TRBJ1-2
TGTGCCAGCAGCCCAGGGATAGTTGGCTACACCTTC
CASSPGIVGYTF
>TRBV28|few|.|TRBJ1-1
TGTGCCAGTCGTTTCCCAGGTCTTGCCCAGGCTTTCTTT
CASRFPGLAQAFF